Shown below are 20 T cell receptor beta chains from a single sample sequenced in a study of PD-1 blockade in classical Hodgkin lymphoma. In every patient, relapse followed autologous stem cell transplantation, while exposure to brentuximab vedotin differed. Clones were read by immunoSEQ multiplex PCR, and TCRdb kept only the in-frame ones, dropping some. The sample contains roughly 150,000 clones, about 78% of which appear only once. The material sequenced was peripheral blood mononuclear cells (PBMCs), taken before the second cycle of nivolumab. These receptor sequences come from a human donor with classical Hodgkin lymphoma.

This clone occurred many times. Other DNA sequences within the sample encode an identical CDR3. The chain carries TRBV6-5 and TRBJ1-5, with 8 bases aligning to TRBD1. The CDR3 is 14 residues long. V shed 8 bases, J shed 4 bases, and the junction held 7 bases outside the gene matches. Germline V lookup: CDR1 MNHEY, CDR2 SVGAGI. The CDR3 region is CASRRTGRNQPQHF. CDR3 coding DNA: TGTGCCAGCCGGAGGACAGGGAGGAATCAGCCCCAGCATTTT.

This clone was seen at least ten times. This rearrangement joins TRBV6-5 to TRBJ1-2; 7 positions agree with TRBD1. The V gene end was trimmed by 5 bases and the J gene end by 8 bases; junction bases not matched to a gene: 2. Per the germline V gene, CDR1 is MNHEY and CDR2 is SVGAGI. CDR3 length equals 11 residues. The CDR3 here is CASSARGGYTF. DNA of the CDR3: TGTGCCAGCAGTGCCAGGGGGGGCTACACCTTC.

Only one count was recorded for this clone. The rearrangement joins TRBV27 to TRBJ2-5; TRBD2 aligns across 7 bases. The CDR3 extends over 12 amino acids. V shed 7 bases, J shed 2 bases, and the junction held 1 base outside the gene matches. In germline, CDR1 is MNHEY, CDR2 SMNVEV (reference sequence). In DNA form, the CDR3 reads TGTGCCAGCAAGCGGGGTCAAGAGACCCAGTACTTC. It yields the protein CASKRGQETQYF.

This chain links TRBV5-5 with TRBJ2-3; tentatively, D is TRBD2 (5 bases). Trimming stripped 4 bases from V and 3 bases from J, with 9 bases between. Germline assignment: CDR1 SGHKS and CDR2 YYEKEE (reference sequence). This CDR3 comprises 13 residues. CDR3 DNA: TGTGCCAGCAGCCCGGAGGTGACAGATACGCAGTATTTT. Residues: CASSPEVTDTQYF.

The chain has TRBV19 and TRBJ2-7; D unclear. The CDR3 has 14 amino acids. Germline CDR1 and CDR2: LNHDA and SQIVND (reference sequence). V was trimmed by 4 bases and J by 3 bases, leaving 13 bases between them. CDR3 sequence: CASSRRRTHYEQYF. The CDR3 nucleotides read TGTGCCAGTAGTAGAAGAAGAACACACTACGAGCAGTACTTC.

This sequence joins TRBV18 and TRBJ1-1, with D unclear. The CDR3 consists of 16 residues. V was shortened by 3 bases and J by 6 bases, with 20 bases between the two germline ends. CDR1 is KGHSH, CDR2 LQKENI, per germline. The CDR3 reads CASSPLYRAFWAEAFF. As DNA, the CDR3 is TGTGCCAGCTCACCCCTATACCGGGCCTTTTGGGCTGAAGCTTTCTTT.

The chain has TRBV28 and TRBJ1-5; D perhaps matches TRBD1 (5 bases). Deletions cut 8 bases from V and 7 bases from J, with 12 bases between. Germline-derived CDR1 and CDR2 are MDHEN and SYDVKM. This CDR3 has 12 amino acids. The CDR3 is CASGWGGQPQHF. The CDR3 bases are TGTGCCAGCGGTTGGGGGGGACAGCCCCAGCATTTT. Full variable domain (outside the CDR3, taken from reference TRBV28 and TRBJ1-5): DVKVTQSSRYLVKRTGEKVFLECVQDMDHENMFWYRQDPGLGLRLIYFSYDVKMKEKGDIPEGYSVSREKKERFSLILESASTNQTSMYLCASGWGGQPQHFGDGTRLSIL.

In its sample, this clone was seen once. The chain employs TRBV5-1 and TRBJ2-3; the D is unclear. The length of the CDR3 is 13 residues. Between the trimmed V and J ends, which lost 8 bases and 0 bases, there was a span of 10 bases. Germline CDR1 is SGHRS and CDR2 is YFSETQ. CDR3 amino acids: CASTPDSTDTQYF. The CDR3 DNA follows: TGCGCCAGTACACCAGATAGCACAGATACGCAGTATTTT. Based on the CDR3 plus reference TRBV5-1 and TRBJ2-3, the full variable domain is KAGVTQTPRYLIKTRGQQVTLSCSPISGHRSVSWYQQTPGQGLQFLFEYFSETQRNKGNFPGRFSGRQFSNSRSEMNVSTLELGDSALYLCASTPDSTDTQYFGPGTRLTVL.

This clone appeared many times. The CDR3 loop reads CASSPSLGYEQYF. In DNA, the CDR3 is TGTGCCAGCTCACCGAGTCTGGGCTACGAGCAGTACTTC. This sequence joins TRBV18 and TRBJ2-7, with D unclear. V was trimmed by 3 bases and J by 3 bases, leaving 9 bases between them. This CDR3 is built from 13 residues. Looked up from germline, CDR1 is KGHSH and CDR2 is LQKENI.

This clone has just a few counts. J is TRBJ2-2 and V is TRBV18, with 7 bases lining up with TRBD2. Germline CDR1 KGHSH, CDR2 LQKENI. The CDR3 spans 15 residues. V trimming: 3 bases; J trimming: 2 bases; junction bases outside the gene matches: 3. This CDR3 reads CASSPAGVNTGELFF. CDR3 sequence (DNA): TGTGCCAGCTCACCGGCGGGGGTCAACACCGGGGAGCTGTTTTTT.

The chain joins TRBV19 to TRBJ1-5, with D possibly TRBD1 on 5 matching bases. Germline V gives CDR1 LNHDA, CDR2 SQIVND (reference sequence). Trimming cost V 8 bases and J 5 bases, with 13 bases left between them. CDR3 size: 13 residues. CDR3: CASATGEDQPQHF. CDR3 DNA sequence: TGTGCCAGTGCAACAGGAGAGGATCAGCCCCAGCATTTT.

The chain uses TRBV7-9 and TRBJ2-3; perhaps D is TRBD1 or TRBD2 (6 bases each). This CDR3 is 12 amino acids long. The germline V and J ends were trimmed by 5 bases and 8 bases, with 11 bases remaining between them. Germline V CDR1 and CDR2: SEHNR, FQNEAQ (reference sequence). CDR3 region: CASSIRGGTQYF. The CDR3 DNA follows: TGTGCCAGCAGCATCAGGGGAGGTACGCAGTATTTT. Together with reference TRBV7-9 and TRBJ2-3, the CDR3 gives the full variable domain: DTGVSQNPRHKITKRGQNVTFRCDPISEHNRLYWYRQTLGQGPEFLTYFQNEAQLEKSRLLSDRFSAERPKGSFSTLEIQRTEQGDSAMYLCASSIRGGTQYFGPGTRLTVL.

As for this clone: Other nucleotide sequences in the sample specify the same CDR3. This chain joins TRBV29-1 and TRBJ1-2; D perhaps matches TRBD1 (5 bases). The CDR3 runs to 11 residues. Germline values: CDR1 SQVTM, CDR2 ANQGSEA. DNA for the CDR3: TGCAGTACCGGGACCGTCTATGGCTACACCTTC. Its translation: CSTGTVYGYTF.

In regard to this clone: This CDR3 is also generated by other DNA sequences in the sample. The V gene is TRBV6-5, the J gene TRBJ2-7; possibly TRBD1 for D (6 bases). This CDR3 spans 13 amino acids. From germline, CDR1 is MNHEY and CDR2 SVGAGI. The V and J ends lost 6 bases and 2 bases respectively, with 11 bases between them. CDR3 residues: CASRRQAAYEQYF. In nucleotides, the CDR3 is TGTGCCAGCAGGAGACAGGCCGCCTACGAGCAGTACTTC.

This chain joins TRBV27 and TRBJ2-5; D assignment may be TRBD1 or TRBD2 (6 bases each). V lost 5 bases and J lost 1, with 14 bases in between. CDR1 and CDR2 (germline): MNHEY, SMNVEV (reference sequence). The CDR3 covers 15 residues. CDR3 in DNA: TGTGCCAGCAGTCCCCTCTCGGGGGCCCAAGAGACCCAGTACTTC. The encoded protein is CASSPLSGAQETQYF.

The J gene is TRBJ1-1, the V gene TRBV5-1; no definite D call. This CDR3 spans 15 amino acids. The ends were cut back, 0 bases at V and 1 base at J, with 10 bases in the middle. From germline, CDR1 is SGHRS and CDR2 YFSETQ. CDR3 sequence: CASSLALSGNTEAFF. The DNA of the CDR3 is TGCGCCAGCAGCTTGGCCTTGTCAGGGAACACTGAAGCTTTCTTT.

The genes are TRBV7-9 and TRBJ1-6; D is perhaps TRBD1 (6 bases). V gave up 4 bases and J gave up 4 bases, with 17 bases separating them. Germline CDR1 SEHNR, CDR2 FQNEAQ (reference sequence). This CDR3 contains 17 residues. The CDR3 is CASSYRTDLGYNSPLHF. The CDR3 DNA reads TGTGCCAGCAGCTACCGGACAGATCTCGGGTATAATTCACCCCTCCACTTT.

This chain connects TRBV9 to TRBJ2-7; D possibly matches TRBD1 or TRBD2 (5 bases each). Trimming stripped 4 bases from V and 2 bases from J, with 19 bases between. The CDR3 has 16 amino acids. Germline CDR1 is SGDLS and CDR2 is YYNGEE. CDR3 loop: CASSPGTVVEAYEQYF. The DNA of the CDR3 is TGTGCCAGCAGCCCGGGGACGGTCGTGGAGGCCTACGAGCAGTACTTC.

The chain has TRBV2 and TRBJ2-7; D is possibly TRBD1 (5 bases). The V gene lost 7 bases and the J gene lost 0 bases, with 7 bases spanning the gap. In germline, CDR1 is SNHLY, CDR2 FYNNEI. CDR3 length: 12 residues. DNA for the CDR3: TGTGCCAGCAAAGGGGACTCCTACGAGCAGTACTTC. Translation: CASKGDSYEQYF.

Only a few counts were recorded for this clone. The chain links TRBV5-6 to TRBJ1-2; 8 bases line up with TRBD1. Trimming removed 4 bases from V and 8 bases from J; junction bases left unmatched: 10. The germline V gene encodes CDR1 SGHDT and CDR2 YYEEEE. The length of the CDR3 is 14 residues. The CDR3 here is CASSSRDRQRGYTF. In DNA form, the CDR3 reads TGTGCCAGCAGCAGCCGGGACAGGCAGAGGGGCTACACCTTC.